The 24 T cell receptor beta chains below all came from one sample that was sequenced in a study of T cell responses to AZD1222 COVID-19 vaccine. Repertoires were generated with immunoSEQ multiplex PCR, while TCRdb's copy carries only in-frame clones and drops some. There are some 180,000 clones in the sample; more than 85% occur only once, and 1.7% lies in the top ten. The source was peripheral blood, collected 28 days after the second AZD1222 dose. The source of these receptors is an adult who received the AZD1222 COVID-19 vaccine.

The chain employs TRBV3-1 (or the pseudogene TRBV3-2) and TRBJ1-1; D ambiguous. This CDR3 comprises 14 residues. From germline, CDR1 is LGHDT and CDR2 YNNKEL (reference sequence). Trimming removed 0 bases at V and 1 base at J, with 6 bases between. CDR3 loop: CASSQDNANTEAFF. The CDR3 DNA reads as TGTGCCAGCAGCCAAGACAACGCGAACACTGAAGCTTTCTTT.

The CDR3 reads CASSSRRDTEAFF. DNA for the CDR3: TGCGCCAGCAGCTCTCGACGGGACACTGAAGCTTTCTTT. The chain links TRBV5-1 to TRBJ1-1, with no clear D. V was pared by 3 bases and J by 3 bases, with 9 bases between. The CDR3 runs to 13 residues. The V gene's germline CDR1 is SGHRS and CDR2 YFSETQ.

This chain links TRBV5-4 with TRBJ1-2; D is perhaps TRBD1 (5 bases). The CDR3 totals 16 residues. The germline gives CDR1 SGHNT, CDR2 YYREEE (reference sequence). V was pared by 0 bases and J by 1 base, with 13 bases between. The CDR3 nucleotides are TGTGCCAGCAGCTTGGACACAGGATTGATTAACTATGGCTACACCTTC. Protein sequence: CASSLDTGLINYGYTF.

The chain couples TRBV5-1 to TRBJ2-1; 8 bases map to TRBD1. The trim removed 1 base at V and 7 bases at J, leaving 4 bases unmatched. CDR3 length: 14 residues. From germline, CDR1 is SGHRS and CDR2 YFSETQ. This CDR3 is CASSLSTGGNEQFF. CDR3 nucleotides: TGCGCCAGCAGCTTGAGTACAGGGGGTAATGAGCAGTTCTTC.

The rearrangement uses TRBV6-1 and TRBJ2-7; 8 bases align to TRBD2. Germline assignment: CDR1 MNHNS and CDR2 SASEGT. CDR3 size: 14 residues. The trim removed 1 base at V and 2 bases at J, leaving 1 base unmatched. This chain's CDR3 is CASSEGGLAYEQYF. The DNA for the CDR3 is TGTGCCAGCAGTGAAGGGGGACTAGCCTACGAGCAGTACTTC.

J is TRBJ2-3 and V is TRBV27; D ambiguous. The germline V gene encodes CDR1 MNHEY and CDR2 SMNVEV (reference sequence). The CDR3 length is 15 residues. The ends were cut back, 1 base at V and 0 bases at J, with 8 bases in the middle. CDR3 region: CASSLLPWSTDTQYF. The CDR3 DNA follows: TGTGCCAGCAGTTTATTGCCGTGGAGCACAGATACGCAGTATTTT.

This CDR3 is CASSLQSLSEKLFF. CDR3 sequence (DNA): TGTGCCAGCAGCTTACAGAGCCTCTCAGAAAAACTGTTTTTT. The rearrangement links TRBV7-6 to TRBJ1-4; D not resolved. The length of the CDR3 is 14 residues. CDR1 and CDR2 from the germline V gene are SGHVS and FNYEAQ. V was clipped by 2 bases and J by 8 bases, with 12 bases between them. Full variable domain (missing parts from reference TRBV7-6 and TRBJ1-4): GAGVSQSPRYKVTKRGQDVALRCDPISGHVSLYWYRQALGQGPEFLTYFNYEAQQDKSGLPNDRFSAERPEGSISTLTIQRTEQRDSAMYRCASSLQSLSEKLFFGSGTQLSVL.

In its sample, this clone was seen a few times. The CDR3 loop is CASSGPQGARSYEQYF. The CDR3 nucleotides are TGTGCCAGCAGCGGACCTCAGGGAGCTAGGTCCTACGAGCAGTACTTC. The chain employs TRBV11-2 and TRBJ2-7; D possibly matches TRBD1 or TRBD2 (5 bases each). The CDR3 spans 16 residues. Trimming pared 5 bases from V and 1 base from J, leaving 18 bases between. Looked up from germline, CDR1 is SGHAT and CDR2 is FQNNGV.

The J gene is TRBJ2-7, the V gene TRBV27; D unresolved. The ends were cut back, 8 bases at V and 2 bases at J, with 19 bases in the middle. Germline V gives CDR1 MNHEY, CDR2 SMNVEV (reference sequence). CDR3 size: 15 residues. The CDR3 spells CASRFKGTGPYEQYF. Written as DNA, the CDR3 is TGTGCCAGCCGCTTTAAAGGAACGGGCCCCTACGAGCAGTACTTC.

This clone was counted only a few times. The chain employs TRBV29-1 and TRBJ1-3; 8 bases map to TRBD1. This CDR3 has 13 residues. Germline loops: CDR1 SQVTM, CDR2 ANQGSEA. V gave up 5 bases and J gave up 3 bases; unmatched junction bases: 3. The CDR3 region has the DNA TGCAGCGTTCTGACAGGGGTTGGAAACACCATATATTTT. Its protein is CSVLTGVGNTIYF.

This rearrangement joins TRBV10-3 to TRBJ1-1; D is undetermined. V lost 0 bases, J lost 11 bases, and 16 bases lay in between. The CDR3 loop spans 14 amino acids. The germline V gene has CDR1 ENHRY and CDR2 SYGVKD. CDR3 sequence: CAISESTTSGRAFF. Written as DNA, the CDR3 is TGTGCCATCAGTGAGTCGACAACAAGTGGTAGGGCTTTCTTT.

J is TRBJ1-2 and V is TRBV7-9; 9 positions match TRBD1. The junction had 12 bases not matched to a gene; V was cut back by 5 bases and J by 8 bases. The CDR3 contains 15 residues. Germline assignment: CDR1 SEHNR and CDR2 FQNEAQ (reference sequence). CDR3 sequence reads: CASSHTGGLIVGYTF. Here the CDR3 DNA reads TGTGCCAGCAGCCACACAGGGGGCCTCATAGTCGGCTACACCTTC.

This clone has a handful of counts. The gene calls are TRBV6-5 and TRBJ1-1; the match to TRBD1 covers 7 bases. J lost 1 base, V lost 4 bases, and 3 bases had no gene match. Germline CDR1 and CDR2: MNHEY and SVGAGI. This CDR3 comprises 14 residues. The CDR3 spells CASSSQGRNTEAFF. DNA of the CDR3: TGTGCCAGCAGTTCACAGGGGAGGAACACTGAAGCTTTCTTT.

The chain combines TRBV18 with TRBJ1-5, with 7 bases matching TRBD1. With 3 bases clipped from V and 11 bases from J, the junction kept 19 bases outside the gene matches. This CDR3 has 17 residues. Germline V gene data show CDR1 as KGHSH and CDR2 as LQKENI. The CDR3 loop reads CASSPSSTTGPTEAQHF. CDR3 in DNA: TGTGCCAGCTCACCCTCCTCTACGACAGGGCCCACGGAGGCCCAGCATTTT.

This sequence joins TRBV4-1 and TRBJ2-1; D remains ambiguous. Trimming removed 1 base at V and 12 bases at J, with 7 bases between. In germline, CDR1 is MGHRA, CDR2 YSYEKL. CDR3 length: 11 amino acids. The CDR3 sequence is CASSQGGGQFF. CDR3 DNA: TGCGCCAGCAGCCAAGGGGGTGGGCAGTTCTTC.

The chain recombines TRBV19 with TRBJ1-2; TRBD1 is a possible D gene (6 bases). This CDR3 has 15 residues. The germline V gene encodes CDR1 LNHDA and CDR2 SQIVND (reference sequence). V was trimmed by 4 bases and J by 4 bases, leaving 16 bases between them. CDR3 coding DNA: TGTGCCAGTAGTAAACAGGGAGCGGAACTCTATGGCTACACCTTC. Protein product: CASSKQGAELYGYTF.

The gene calls are TRBV6-7 and TRBJ1-3, with D tentatively TRBD1 (5 bases). TRBV6-7 is reported as an ORF; its role is uncertain. V lost 0 bases and J 2 bases, leaving 20 bases between the germline ends. This CDR3 has 19 amino acids. Written as DNA, the CDR3 is TGTGCCAGCAGTTACTCGAGGAAAAGGTGGTCCAGGGCTGGAAACACCATATATTTT. This sequence encodes CASSYSRKRWSRAGNTIYF.

The V gene is TRBV4-3, the J gene TRBJ2-1; no clear D gene. This CDR3 has 15 residues. The V gene lost 4 bases and the J gene lost 0 bases, with 10 bases spanning the gap. Germline V gene lookup returns CDR1 LGHNA and CDR2 YSLEER. The CDR3 here is CASSRIPVSYNEQFF. In DNA, the CDR3 is TGCGCCAGCAGCCGTATACCCGTCTCCTACAATGAGCAGTTCTTC.

This chain links TRBV11-2 with TRBJ1-6, with no clear D. There are 14 residues in the CDR3. The V gene's germline CDR1 is SGHAT and CDR2 FQNNGV. Deletions cut 3 bases from V and 7 bases from J, with 10 bases between. In nucleotides, the CDR3 is TGTGCCAGCAGCTTGTGGGCCAGAAATTCACCCCTCCACTTT. It is translated as CASSLWARNSPLHF.

The chain employs TRBV2 and TRBJ1-2; tentatively, D is TRBD1 (5 bases). V shed 6 bases and J shed 4 bases, with 12 bases lying between them. CDR1 is SNHLY and CDR2 is FYNNEI in the germline V gene. The CDR3 contains 13 residues. The CDR3 DNA sequence: TGTGCCAGCAGCGCAAACCAGGGCTATGGCTACACCTTC. It specifies CASSANQGYGYTF.

J is TRBJ1-4 and V is TRBV7-8, with a tentative D call TRBD1 (6 bases). Trimming pared 7 bases from V and 2 bases from J, leaving 17 bases between. Germline V gene data show CDR1 as SGHVS and CDR2 as FQNEAQ. CDR3 size: 16 residues. The CDR3 DNA is TGTGCCAGCACCCGGGGGGGCCTTACGACTAATGAAAAACTGTTTTTT. Its protein product is CASTRGGLTTNEKLFF.

The genes are TRBV9 and TRBJ1-1, with a weak D call TRBD1 (6 bases). The germline V gene has CDR1 SGDLS and CDR2 YYNGEE. Deletions cut 7 bases from V and 3 bases from J, with 16 bases between. This CDR3 region has 14 residues. The DNA of the CDR3 is TGTGCCAGCGGTCTTCTGGGGGGCGACACTGAAGCTTTCTTT. Residues: CASGLLGGDTEAFF.

The rearrangement joins TRBV6-1 to TRBJ1-5; no clear D gene. CDR3 size: 16 residues. Trimming left V 0 bases short and J 5 bases short, with 14 bases between. CDR1 and CDR2 (germline): MNHNS, SASEGT. CDR3 region: CASSEAQELLYQPQHF. The CDR3 DNA reads TGTGCCAGCAGTGAAGCCCAGGAGTTATTGTATCAGCCCCAGCATTTT.

The chain couples TRBV6-5 to TRBJ1-5; D ambiguous. V was clipped by 4 bases and J by 1 base, with 14 bases between them. The CDR3 loop spans 16 amino acids. Germline-derived CDR1 and CDR2 are MNHEY and SVGAGI. CDR3 coding DNA: TGTGCCAGCAGTTCTAGATCTTCGGGAAGCAATCAGCCCCAGCATTTT. Amino acid sequence: CASSSRSSGSNQPQHF.